This TCR beta chain was recorded in a study of cytomegalovirus exposure and HLA in healthy donors. Study-wide findings and caveats: Later, an analysis found that common viral pathogens appeared to be linked with several of the most significant clusters. When a later analysis compared HLA-associated TCR beta chains with equally common others, the HLA-associated chains turned out to be more clonally expanded and to have lower generation probabilities. Published work reported that the classifier diagnosed cytomegalovirus status with high specificity and sensitivity.

The PCR made use of 60 Vbeta and 13 Jbeta primers. Sequencing used immunoSEQ multiplex PCR; TCRdb keeps in-frame clones, though not all of them. The sample yields 150,000 to 250,000 clones, about 80% seen once. CDR3 size: 14 residues. J gave up 4 bases and V 5 bases, and 9 bases lay outside the gene matches. In germline, CDR1 is GTSNPN, CDR2 SVGIG (reference sequence). The sample holds one count of this clone. Antigen: not known. The sequencing sample was made of PBMCs. The TCR originated in a man aged 25 to 40 in good health and CMV-seronegative. This chain links TRBV30 with TRBJ2-3, with TRBD2 matching 7 bases. CDR3 coding DNA: TGTGCCTGGGCCCAGGGAGGGCGCGCAGATACGCAGTATTTT. Its translation: CAWAQGGRADTQYF.